This entry concerns a single T cell receptor beta chain. Its antigen remains unknown. The data stem from a study of CD8 T cells in ankylosing spondylitis. Overall study results and limits: The authors found the disease-linked clones to be CD8+ and relatively rare in peripheral blood. Seemingly characteristic of ankylosing spondylitis blood was a TCR beta motif consisting of about 8 highly homologous variants. There was reportedly significant enrichment of clones that were disease-linked in matched ankylosing spondylitis synovial fluid.

Germline V lookup: CDR1 SGHRS, CDR2 YFSETQ. CDR3 length: 15 amino acids. V dropped 2 bases and J dropped 3; count of bases not matched to a gene: 5. TCRdb reprocessed the 5' RACE reads with MiXCR, giving one entry per CDR3 protein. Of under 550,000 distinct CDR3 sequences listed, 25% to 30% are singletons. This receptor was identified in a male donor with ankylosing spondylitis. Source material: blood, either unsorted or a sorted T cell fraction (not recorded which). The chain couples TRBV5-1 to TRBJ2-1; the match to TRBD2 covers 7 bases. The CDR3 sequence: CASSFGLVNYNEQFF. The CDR3 coding sequence is TGCGCCAGCAGCTTCGGACTAGTCAACTACAATGAGCAGTTCTTC.